Following are 27 T cell receptor beta chains from one sample sequenced in a study of metastatic and nonmetastatic thyroid tumors. Via MiXCR, TCRdb re-called the PCR reads. The table includes about 49,000 clones, about 20% detected once. Each patient went into thyroid surgery without having received any treatment. Sample: blood. The source of these receptors is a female donor with papillary thyroid cancer or a benign thyroid nodule (not recorded which). Some clones in this sample may be carry-over from other donors' samples.

This clone was seen at least ten times. The chain carries TRBV14 and TRBJ1-2; TRBD1 agrees at 9 bases. Germline CDR1 SGHDN, CDR2 FVKESK. This CDR3 is built from 17 residues. Trimming took 0 bases from V and 4 from J; bases not matched to a gene: 9. CDR3 residues: CASSQDTWDREGYGYTF. CDR3 sequence (DNA): TGTGCCAGCAGCCAAGATACTTGGGACAGGGAGGGCTATGGCTACACCTTC.

This clone was seen many times. The genes are TRBV18 and TRBJ1-5, with D maybe TRBD1 (5 bases). This CDR3 contains 13 residues. V lost 5 bases and J 7 bases, leaving 12 bases between the germline ends. Germline V gene lookup returns CDR1 KGHSH and CDR2 LQKENI. CDR3 coding DNA: TGTGCCAGCTCAAAAGGGGCCGACCAGCCCCAGCATTTT. This sequence encodes CASSKGADQPQHF.

This clone came up a few times. The chain is built from TRBV28 and TRBJ1-5, with D perhaps TRBD1 (5 bases). The V gene's germline CDR1 is MDHEN and CDR2 SYDVKM. This CDR3 is built from 14 residues. Trimming took 3 bases from V and 12 from J, leaving 18 bases between them. As DNA, the CDR3 is TGTGCCAGCAGTTTTCAGGGTAGCAATCAGAACCAGCATTTT. It translates to CASSFQGSNQNQHF.

This clone was detected ten times or more. The rearrangement links TRBV19 to TRBJ1-3; 10 positions match TRBD1. Germline lookup yields CDR1 LNHDA and CDR2 SQIVND (reference sequence). The CDR3 covers 13 residues. Trimming took 5 bases from V and 7 from J; bases not matched to a gene: 2. The CDR3 protein is CASSPGQGNTIYF. DNA for the CDR3: TGTGCCAGTAGTCCGGGACAGGGGAACACCATATATTTT.

This clone was observed at least ten times. The chain links TRBV12-3 or TRBV12-4 to TRBJ2-1; 12 bases agree with TRBD2. This CDR3 has 14 amino acids. After removal of 5 bases from V and 6 bases from J, the junction contained 2 bases not matched to a gene. The CDR3 protein is CASSTTSGSNEQFF. CDR3 bases: TGTGCCAGCAGTACGACTAGCGGGAGCAATGAGCAGTTCTTC.

Ten or more counts support this clone. V gene TRBV5-1 combines with J gene TRBJ1-1; D is unresolved. Per germline, CDR1 SGHRS and CDR2 YFSETQ. Between the trimmed V and J ends, which lost 1 base and 3 bases, there was a span of 10 bases. The CDR3 is 14 residues long. CDR3 in amino acids: CASSLRVEDTEAFF. The DNA for the CDR3 is TGCGCCAGCAGCTTGCGGGTAGAAGACACTGAAGCTTTCTTT.

Details on this clone: A much larger clone lies a single base off, so this may be a read error. This chain uses TRBV11-2 with TRBJ2-1, with 7 bases identical to TRBD2. The germline gives CDR1 SGHAT, CDR2 FQNNGV. V gave up 7 bases and J gave up 0 bases; unmatched junction bases: 3. This CDR3 comprises 14 residues. CDR3 region: CASIRGSSYNEQFF. The CDR3 DNA is TGTGCCAGCATCCGCGGGAGCTCCTACAATGAGCAGTTCTTC.

This clone was recorded many times. J is TRBJ1-1 and V is TRBV19; TRBD1 agrees at 9 bases. The germline gives CDR1 LNHDA, CDR2 SQIVND (reference sequence). The CDR3 is 15 residues long. The trim removed 4 bases at V and 2 bases at J, leaving 5 bases unmatched. Here the CDR3 reads CASSKDRGGNTEAFF. CDR3 nucleotides: TGTGCCAGTAGTAAGGACAGGGGCGGCAACACTGAAGCTTTCTTT.

This clone came up many times. The rearrangement joins TRBV12-3 or TRBV12-4 to TRBJ2-3; 12 bases agree with TRBD2. The CDR3 covers 15 residues. Trimming removed 5 bases from V and 0 bases from J; junction bases left unmatched: 0. CDR3 coding DNA: TGTGCCAGCAGTACTAGCGGGGGGAGCACAGATACGCAGTATTTT. Protein: CASSTSGGSTDTQYF.

The sample holds many counts of this clone. The gene calls are TRBV11-3 and TRBJ2-4, with D hard to call. Germline CDR1 is SGHNT and CDR2 is YENEEA. The CDR3 loop spans 16 amino acids. Trimming left V 5 bases short and J 0 bases short, with 14 bases between. Written as DNA, the CDR3 is TGTGCCAGCAGCCCCGGTTTGGCGCTAGCCAAAAACATTCAGTACTTC. Translating it yields CASSPGLALAKNIQYF.

This clone was recorded at least ten times. The chain employs TRBV7-8 and TRBJ2-3, with TRBD1 matching 9 bases. V gave up 1 base and J gave up 3 bases; unmatched junction bases: 8. This CDR3 is built from 17 residues. Germline CDR1 and CDR2: SGHVS and FQNEAQ. CDR3 protein: CASSLELTGGFTDTQYF. The CDR3 nucleotides are TGTGCCAGCAGCTTAGAATTGACAGGGGGTTTTACAGATACGCAGTATTTT.

To note about this clone: At one of its ends the junction is not consistent with the germline gene, which may arise from a read error. The chain links TRBV20-1 to TRBJ2-3, with no clear D. Per the germline V gene, CDR1 is DFQATT and CDR2 is SNEGSKA (reference sequence). The CDR3 contains 10 residues. This CDR3 is CTASEDPQYF. The CDR3 DNA sequence: TGCACTGCTAGTGAAGATCCGCAGTATTTT.

There are many counts of this clone. This rearrangement joins TRBV6-1 to TRBJ2-7; 7 bases align to TRBD1. Trimming removed 1 base from V and 3 bases from J; junction bases left unmatched: 3. Germline V lookup: CDR1 MNHNS, CDR2 SASEGT. The CDR3 runs 14 residues. The CDR3 spells CASSEDGTDYEQYF. The CDR3 DNA reads TGTGCCAGCAGTGAAGACGGGACAGACTACGAGCAGTACTTC.

The chain uses TRBV5-1 and TRBJ2-2; 9 bases are a match to TRBD2. The germline V gene encodes CDR1 SGHRS and CDR2 YFSETQ. The CDR3 contains 18 residues. After removal of 0 bases from V and 6 bases from J, the junction contained 12 bases not matched to a gene. The CDR3 protein is CASSLVAGVEGVSGELFF. The CDR3 region has the DNA TGCGCCAGCAGCTTGGTAGCGGGAGTGGAGGGTGTGTCCGGGGAGCTGTTTTTT.

This clone was found a few times. Given a much more abundant clone one base away, this may be a read error. This same CDR3 is encoded by further DNA sequences in the sample. The chain couples TRBV10-3 to TRBJ2-3; TRBD2 matches 7 bases. The CDR3 totals 15 residues. The junction had 10 bases not matched to a gene; V was cut back by 4 bases and J by 6 bases. Germline CDR1 reads ENHRY; CDR2 reads SYGVKD. CDR3 residues: CAISGAASGRDTQYF. The CDR3 coding sequence is TGTGCCATCAGTGGGGCGGCTAGCGGTAGGGATACGCAGTATTTT.

As concerns this clone: Because the CDR3's place on the DNA is in doubt, the DNA is left out and the CDR3 is given as listed by TCRdb. The rearrangement uses TRBV5-1 and TRBJ2-2; the D call TRBD2 from the table was never checked on the DNA. Germline lookup yields CDR1 SGHRS and CDR2 YFSETQ. Inclusive of both ends, the CDR3 amounts to 16 amino acids. CDR3 region: CASSLDVARGTGELIF.

This clone has ten or more counts. V is TRBV20-1 and J is TRBJ2-5; D may correspond to TRBD1 or TRBD2 (5 bases each). V dropped 8 bases and J dropped 5 bases, with 15 bases sitting between them. Germline loops: CDR1 DFQATT, CDR2 SNEGSKA (reference sequence). This CDR3 comprises 12 residues. CDR3 loop: CSFGQGGETQYF. The CDR3 nucleotides read TGCAGTTTCGGCCAGGGCGGGGAGACCCAGTACTTC.

There are a few counts of this clone. The V and J genes are TRBV2 and TRBJ2-5; 7 bases match TRBD1. The CDR3 is 13 residues long. With V trimmed by 5 bases and J by 7 bases, 7 bases remained unmatched. Germline CDR1 and CDR2: SNHLY and FYNNEI. The CDR3 here is CASSPTGFATQYF. DNA of the CDR3: TGTGCCAGCAGTCCGACAGGGTTCGCGACCCAGTACTTC.

Many counts were recorded for this clone. V is TRBV27 and J is TRBJ2-7; TRBD2 matches at 7 bases. The junction had 7 bases not matched to a gene; V was cut back by 6 bases and J by 2 bases. The CDR3 is 14 residues long. Germline CDR1 reads MNHEY; CDR2 reads SMNVEV (reference sequence). The CDR3 here is CASSSPGLTYEQYF. The CDR3 coding sequence is TGTGCCAGCAGCTCACCGGGACTAACCTACGAGCAGTACTTC.

This clone appeared many times. The chain combines TRBV7-8 with TRBJ2-2, with D perhaps TRBD1 (6 bases). V was pared by 6 bases and J by 5 bases, with 13 bases between. The CDR3 is 14 amino acids. CDR1 SGHVS and CDR2 FQNEAQ come from the germline V gene. For the CDR3, the DNA is TGTGCCAGCAGTCTGACAGGCTCGACCGGGGAGCTGTTTTTT. This encodes CASSLTGSTGELFF.

This clone was counted ten times or more. The chain recombines TRBV6-1 with TRBJ2-7; 7 positions match TRBD1. V gave up 6 bases and J gave up 5 bases; unmatched junction bases: 7. The CDR3 spans 13 residues. The V gene's germline CDR1 is MNHNS and CDR2 SASEGT. CDR3 residues: CASSRTGRDEQYF. CDR3 nucleotides: TGTGCCAGCAGCCGGACAGGCCGGGACGAGCAGTACTTC.

J is TRBJ1-1 and V is TRBV20-1; 7 nucleotides match TRBD1. V lost 7 bases and J lost 1; bases outside the gene matches: 9. CDR3 length equals 14 residues. Germline CDR1 reads DFQATT; CDR2 reads SNEGSKA (reference sequence). CDR3 nucleotides: TGCAGTGGACGACCGGGACAGACGAACACTGAAGCTTTCTTT. It translates to CSGRPGQTNTEAFF.

This clone occurred many times. This chain connects TRBV5-1 to TRBJ1-4; 12 nucleotides agree with TRBD1. Germline values: CDR1 SGHRS, CDR2 YFSETQ. This CDR3 spans 15 amino acids. Trimming removed 4 bases from V and 7 bases from J; junction bases left unmatched: 5. The CDR3 loop reads CASSVGQGAGEKLFF. Here the CDR3 DNA reads TGCGCCAGCAGCGTGGGACAGGGGGCGGGTGAAAAACTGTTTTTT.

This clone has at least ten counts. This rearrangement joins TRBV7-6 to TRBJ2-2; 7 bases agree with TRBD1. The CDR3 has 15 amino acids. CDR1 is SGHVS, CDR2 FNYEAQ, per germline. V was pared by 5 bases and J by 3 bases, with 6 bases of the junction left unmatched. The CDR3 loop reads CASSAGTADTGELFF. DNA for the CDR3: TGTGCCAGCAGCGCCGGGACAGCAGACACCGGGGAGCTGTTTTTT.

This clone was counted many times. The gene calls are TRBV6-1 and TRBJ2-7; D possibly matches TRBD1 or TRBD2 (5 bases each). Germline V lookup: CDR1 MNHNS, CDR2 SASEGT. The CDR3 contains 14 residues. Trimming pared 7 bases from V and 2 bases from J, leaving 15 bases between. The CDR3 is CASIKGRTTYEQYF. In DNA, the CDR3 is TGTGCCAGCATCAAGGGACGGACGACCTACGAGCAGTACTTC.

This clone was counted ten times or more. A read error is possible here, since a much larger clone lies one base away. The chain links TRBV6-1 to TRBJ2-5; 13 bases line up with TRBD2. Germline lookup yields CDR1 MNHNS and CDR2 SASEGT. This CDR3 spans 15 amino acids. The CDR3 DNA sequence: TGTGCCAGCACGCGGACTAGCGGGAGTTTAGAGGCCCAGTACTTC. Translated: CASTRTSGSLEAQYF.

This clone was seen ten or more times. A read error is possible here, since a much larger clone lies one base away. The chain couples TRBV7-8 to TRBJ2-2, with a tentative D call TRBD2 (6 bases). CDR3 length: 15 residues. Germline V gene sequence: CDR1 SGHVS, CDR2 FQNEAQ. The CDR3 DNA sequence: TGTGCCGGCAGCTCGCTAGCGCAAGGGACCGGGGAGCTGTTTTTT. Amino acids: CAGSSLAQGTGELFF.